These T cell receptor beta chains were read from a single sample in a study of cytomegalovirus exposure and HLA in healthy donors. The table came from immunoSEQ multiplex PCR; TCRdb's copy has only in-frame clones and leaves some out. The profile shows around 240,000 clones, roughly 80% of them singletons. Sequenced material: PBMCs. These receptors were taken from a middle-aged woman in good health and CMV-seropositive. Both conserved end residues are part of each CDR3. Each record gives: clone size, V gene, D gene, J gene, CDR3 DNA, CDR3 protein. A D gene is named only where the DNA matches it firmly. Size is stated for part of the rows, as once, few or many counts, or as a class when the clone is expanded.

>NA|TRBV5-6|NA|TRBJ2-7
TGTGCCAGCAGCTTGGAGACAGGCTACGAGCAGTACTTC
CASSLETGYEQYF
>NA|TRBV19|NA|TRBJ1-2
TGTGCCAGTAGTACCGGGGGTTTCAACTATGGCTACACCTTC
CASSTGGFNYGYTF
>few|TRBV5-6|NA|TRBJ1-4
TGTGCCAGCAGCTTGGCCGGCCGGCAGGGTAATGAAAAACTGTTTTTT
CASSLAGRQGNEKLFF
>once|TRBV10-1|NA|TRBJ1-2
TGCGCCAGCAGTGAGTTGGACAAACAAGAAAAAGATGGCTACACCTTC
CASSELDKQEKDGYTF
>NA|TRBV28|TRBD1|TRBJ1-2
TGTGCCAGCATCTTGACAGGGGGCGGCCGGGGAGGCTACACCTTC
CASILTGGGRGGYTF
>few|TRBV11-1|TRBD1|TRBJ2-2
TGTGCCAGCAGCTTAAGGACAGGGGGCAACACCGGGGAGCTGTTTTTT
CASSLRTGGNTGELFF
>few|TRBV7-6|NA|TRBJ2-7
TGTGCCAGCAGCTTAGATATGAGGGAGCAGTACTTC
CASSLDMREQYF
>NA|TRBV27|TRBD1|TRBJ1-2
TGTGCCAGCAGAGCCGGGACAGGGGATGGCTACACCTTC
CASRAGTGDGYTF
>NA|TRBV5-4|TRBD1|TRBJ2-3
TGTGCCAGCAGCGCATTCGGGACAGGGGGCGCAGATACGCAGTATTTT
CASSAFGTGGADTQYF
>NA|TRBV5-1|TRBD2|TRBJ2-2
TGCGCCAGCAGCCAGGGCGGGGGGACCGGGGAGCTGTTTTTT
CASSQGGGTGELFF
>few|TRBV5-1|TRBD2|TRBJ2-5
TGCGCCAGCAGGACGGGAGGAAGGGAGACCCAGTACTTC
CASRTGGRETQYF
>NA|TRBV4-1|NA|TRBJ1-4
TGCGCCAGCAGCGAGCGGGGCTCCACTAATGAAAAACTGTTTTTT
CASSERGSTNEKLFF